The T cell receptor beta chain under discussion was sequenced for a study of long-term antiretroviral therapy in people with HIV. The authors ran the immunoSEQ assay, v3.0, at survey level. Sequencing used immunoSEQ multiplex PCR; TCRdb keeps in-frame clones, though not all of them. This table holds around 13,000 clones, about 77% found once. General study points: Repertoire dominance by clones expanded before ART was seen at all time points. Sampling of blood ran from the mid-2000s to the late 2010s, and older ART regimens were possibly in use.

Points on this clone: What it binds is not known.

V was pared by 0 bases and J by 7 bases, with 7 bases between. The CDR3 spans 13 residues. CDR1 is SGHRS and CDR2 is YFSETQ in the germline V gene. V and J are TRBV5-1 and TRBJ2-2, with no clear D. The clonotype was recovered from a man aged 40-55 years with HIV. The sequenced sample was unsorted PBMCs, obtained 3.1 years after starting antiretroviral therapy. The CDR3 region is CASSLDRGGELFF. The CDR3, as DNA: TGCGCCAGCAGCTTGGATCGTGGCGGGGAGCTGTTTTTT.